The 20 T cell receptor beta chains below come from one sample, sequenced in a study of beta chain features in type 1 diabetes. Their recognized antigens are unknown. Of the isolated RNA, all was reverse transcribed, and so the sequenced material was expressed TCRB transcripts. The assay was immunoSEQ multiplex PCR, and TCRdb's table has in-frame clones only and misses some. Among over 20,000 clones listed, roughly 53% were seen once. The study, taken as a whole, reports: Type 1 diabetes patients showed a moderate but significant shortening of TCRB CDR3s in all four CD4+ subsets.

The sample taken for sequencing was stem cell memory CD4+ T cells from blood. Source of these receptors: a man younger than 40 with type 1 diabetes.

In this sample, this clone turned up a few times. This sequence joins TRBV11-2 and TRBJ1-4, with TRBD1 matching over 7 bases. Germline lookup yields CDR1 SGHAT and CDR2 FQNNGV. This CDR3 has 15 residues. Trimming at V came to 4 bases and at J to 3 bases, leaving 5 bases not matched to a gene. CDR3: CASSSPGTANEKLFF. The CDR3 bases are TGTGCCAGCAGCTCGCCCGGGACAGCTAATGAAAAACTGTTTTTT.

This chain links TRBV9 with TRBJ1-2, with 8 bases fitting TRBD1. Looked up from germline, CDR1 is SGDLS and CDR2 is YYNGEE. Trimming at V came to 4 bases and at J to 5 bases, leaving 7 bases not matched to a gene. The CDR3 has 14 residues. DNA of the CDR3: TGTGCCAGCAGCTCTACGGACAGGGCTTATGGCTACACCTTC. Translated: CASSSTDRAYGYTF. The variable domain in full, with the rest retrieved from reference TRBV9 and TRBJ1-2, is DSGVTQTPKHLITATGQRVTLRCSPRSGDLSVYWYQQSLDQGLQFLIQYYNGEERAKGNILERFSAQQFPDLHSELNLSSLELGDSALYFCASSSTDRAYGYTFGSGTRLTVV.

This rearrangement joins TRBV14 to TRBJ1-2, with a tentative D call TRBD1 (5 bases). Trimming removed 2 bases at V and 4 bases at J, with 14 bases between. The germline V gene has CDR1 SGHDN and CDR2 FVKESK. This CDR3 comprises 15 residues. This CDR3 reads CASSQPGTGVYGYTF. The DNA for the CDR3 is TGTGCCAGCAGCCAACCGGGCACGGGGGTCTATGGCTACACCTTC.

This chain joins TRBV2 and TRBJ1-6; possibly TRBD1 for D (5 bases). The length of the CDR3 is 14 residues. The germline V and J ends were trimmed by 0 bases and 10 bases, with 10 bases remaining between them. Germline CDR1 reads SNHLY; CDR2 reads FYNNEI. CDR3 amino acids: CASSEAGARSPLHF. The CDR3 nucleotides are TGTGCCAGCAGTGAAGCAGGGGCAAGGTCACCCCTCCACTTT.

This sequence joins TRBV18 and TRBJ1-1; D uncertain. CDR3 length equals 17 residues. The V end was cut by 5 bases, the J end by 1 base, with 20 bases between. Germline loops: CDR1 KGHSH, CDR2 LQKENI. The CDR3 DNA sequence: TGTGCCAGCTCAATAAAGGGAGCGCGGGTAACGAACACTGAAGCTTTCTTT. Translating gives CASSIKGARVTNTEAFF.

CDR3 nucleotides: TGTGCCAGCAGTCCCCGACAGTTTTATGGCTACACCTTC. Amino acids: CASSPRQFYGYTF. The rearrangement uses TRBV27 and TRBJ1-2, with D maybe TRBD1 (5 bases). Trimming left V 5 bases short and J 5 bases short, with 12 bases between. The length of the CDR3 is 13 residues. The germline CDR1 and CDR2 sequences are MNHEY and SMNVEV (reference sequence).

The CDR3 DNA reads as TGTGCCAGTAGGGCGAGCGGGAGGGGCTACAATGAGCAGTTCTTC. Its translation is CASRASGRGYNEQFF. J is TRBJ2-1 and V is TRBV19, with TRBD2 identical over 10 bases. This CDR3 contains 15 residues. Germline CDR1 and CDR2: LNHDA and SQIVND (reference sequence). V shed 6 bases and J 3 bases; nucleotides not matched to a gene: 5.

By share, this clone ranks as medium-sized. This chain connects TRBV4-1 to TRBJ2-1; 8 bases line up with TRBD2. Germline lookup yields CDR1 MGHRA and CDR2 YSYEKL. J gave up 0 bases and V 3 bases, and 7 bases lay outside the gene matches. The CDR3 has 17 amino acids. CDR3 DNA sequence: TGCGCCAGCAGCCAGGGTAGCGGGGCCAGCTCCTACAATGAGCAGTTCTTC. Translation: CASSQGSGASSYNEQFF.

The chain carries TRBV5-4 and TRBJ2-7, with TRBD1 identical over 9 bases. Germline CDR1 SGHNT, CDR2 YYREEE (reference sequence). The CDR3 consists of 15 residues. The J segment lost 2 bases and the V segment lost 2 bases, leaving 5 bases of the junction unmatched. CDR3 sequence: CASSFTTGGAYEQYF. The DNA of the CDR3 is TGTGCCAGCAGCTTTACGACAGGGGGAGCCTACGAGCAGTACTTC.

The chain recombines TRBV2 with TRBJ2-7, with 14 nucleotides matching TRBD2. The ends lost 11 bases at V and 4 bases at J; junction bases unmatched: 4. The CDR3 is 13 residues long. The germline gives CDR1 SNHLY, CDR2 FYNNEI. CDR3 amino acids: CAGTSGSLYEQYF. The CDR3 DNA reads TGTGCCGGGACTAGCGGGAGTTTATACGAGCAGTACTTC.

This clone was recorded a few times. V is TRBV4-1 and J is TRBJ2-4, with 8 bases fitting TRBD1. Unmatched junction bases numbered 3, after V lost 0 bases and J lost 8 bases. Germline V gene data show CDR1 as MGHRA and CDR2 as YSYEKL. The CDR3 contains 14 residues. The CDR3, as DNA: TGCGCCAGCAGCCAAGATCACAGGGGGGACATTCAGTACTTC. Protein sequence: CASSQDHRGDIQYF.

The gene calls are TRBV19 and TRBJ2-5; the match to TRBD1 covers 8 bases. The CDR3 is 15 residues long. CDR1 is LNHDA, CDR2 SQIVND, per germline (reference sequence). Germline trimming cut 6 bases from V and 4 bases from J; bases unmatched to any gene: 10. The chain's CDR3 is CASRATARGLETQYF. The CDR3 bases are TGTGCCAGTAGGGCGACGGCCAGGGGGCTAGAGACCCAGTACTTC.

In this sample, this clone turned up a few times. V is TRBV29-1 and J is TRBJ2-2; the match to TRBD2 covers 9 bases. CDR1 is SQVTM, CDR2 ANQGSEA, per germline. The CDR3 sequence is 13 residues long. J lost 13 bases, V lost 0 bases, and 6 bases had no gene match. The CDR3 DNA is TGCAGCGTTGAAGACGGGACTAGCTTGGGGCTGTTTTTT. Translating it yields CSVEDGTSLGLFF.

The CDR3 region has the DNA TGTGCCAGCAGTGGAACAGGGGAGGGAAACACCATATATTTT. Translation: CASSGTGEGNTIYF. The chain combines TRBV25-1 with TRBJ1-3, with 7 bases fitting TRBD1. This CDR3 region has 14 residues. Germline V gives CDR1 MGHDK, CDR2 SYGVNS. J lost 4 bases, V lost 4 bases, and 4 bases had no gene match.

This chain links TRBV27 with TRBJ1-5; TRBD1 agrees at 7 bases. The germline V gene has CDR1 MNHEY and CDR2 SMNVEV (reference sequence). V was pared by 10 bases and J by 2 bases, with 5 bases of the junction left unmatched. The CDR3 sequence is 13 residues long. For the CDR3, the DNA is TGTGCCAATAACGGACAGGGCAATCAGCCCCAGCATTTT. Translation gives CANNGQGNQPQHF.

V is TRBV9 and J is TRBJ2-1, with TRBD2 matching over 8 bases. J was trimmed by 10 bases and V by 0 bases; bases with no gene match: 12. The CDR3 has 16 amino acids. The germline CDR1 and CDR2 sequences are SGDLS and YYNGEE. This CDR3 is CASSVGGSGVYLEQFF. The CDR3 bases are TGTGCCAGCAGCGTAGGTGGTAGCGGGGTCTATTTGGAGCAGTTCTTC. The full variable domain, rest sourced from reference TRBV9 and TRBJ2-1, is DSGVTQTPKHLITATGQRVTLRCSPRSGDLSVYWYQQSLDQGLQFLIQYYNGEERAKGNILERFSAQQFPDLHSELNLSSLELGDSALYFCASSVGGSGVYLEQFFGPGTRLTVL.

The CDR3 loop is CASSPPQRSNTGELFF. In DNA form, the CDR3 reads TGTGCCAGCTCACCCCCGCAGCGATCGAACACCGGGGAGCTGTTTTTT. The chain recombines TRBV18 with TRBJ2-2; no firm D call. The V end lost 3 bases, the J end lost 0 bases, and 11 bases lay between the germline ends. The CDR3 is 16 residues long. In germline, CDR1 is KGHSH, CDR2 LQKENI.

CDR3 protein: CASSLGRAGYTF. The CDR3 bases are TGTGCCAGCAGCTTAGGGAGGGCTGGCTACACCTTC. The chain carries TRBV11-2 and TRBJ1-2; D is ambiguous. V dropped 1 base and J dropped 7 bases, with 7 bases sitting between them. The CDR3 contains 12 residues. Germline-derived CDR1 and CDR2 are SGHAT and FQNNGV.

The chain joins TRBV18 to TRBJ2-3; TRBD2 is a possible D gene (6 bases). V was pared by 0 bases and J by 1 base, with 14 bases between. Germline V lookup: CDR1 KGHSH, CDR2 LQKENI. The CDR3 sequence is 17 residues long. This chain's CDR3 is CASSPPGGGMGTDTQYF. In DNA form, the CDR3 reads TGTGCCAGCTCACCACCGGGAGGAGGGATGGGCACAGATACGCAGTATTTT.

The chain uses TRBV7-9 and TRBJ2-2, with TRBD1 matching 8 bases. Looked up from germline, CDR1 is SEHNR and CDR2 is FQNEAQ (reference sequence). Germline trimming cut 2 bases from V and 2 bases from J; bases unmatched to any gene: 1. The CDR3 extends over 15 amino acids. CDR3 region: CASSLQGANTGELFF. As DNA, the CDR3 is TGTGCCAGCAGCTTACAGGGGGCAAACACCGGGGAGCTGTTTTTT.